This T cell receptor beta chain was captured by sequencing in a study of Graves' ophthalmopathy and Graves' hyperthyroidism. Study results and limitations: Using 13 signatures, a model distinguished ophthalmopathy from stable hyperthyroidism, reaching around 90% sensitivity and 81.08% specificity.

Amplification from RNA transcripts yielded the TCR beta CDR3 regions. Second-round multiplex PCR followed a first-round RT-PCR using HTBI primers. TCRdb reprocessed the multiplex PCR reads via MiXCR and lists one record per CDR3 protein. The table includes about 600,000 distinct CDR3 sequences, about 35% detected once. The CDR3 is 14 amino acids. J was trimmed by 7 bases and V by 4 bases; bases with no gene match: 9. Aged 18 to 65, the patients with hyperthyroidism had under 2 months' duration and were newly diagnosed. Other autoimmune diseases, uncontrolled infections, pregnancy and lactation each led to patient exclusion. A diagnosis was made from clinical symptoms together with serum thyroxine, TRAb, thyroid ultrasound and orbital computed tomography. Many counts were recorded for this clonotype. Its matching antigen is unknown.

Sequences were obtained from peripheral blood or thyroid tissue (not recorded which). This sequence joins TRBV12-3 or TRBV12-4 and TRBJ1-1; 7 nucleotides match TRBD1. This sequence was found in an adult man with Graves' hyperthyroidism. In DNA form, the CDR3 reads TGTGCCAGCAGTTCGACAGGGCGAGGGCTTGAAGCTTTCTTT. It translates to CASSSTGRGLEAFF.